This TCR beta chain appears in the sequencing data of a study of identical twins. Study-level points and caveats: Cord blood beta clonotypes that were abundant carried fewer insertions, and memory repertoires showed no such trend. In drawing conclusions, the study used cross-sectional statistical analysis and did not follow the same donors. For monozygotic twins, models underestimated out-of-frame TCR alpha sharing.

This clonotype was observed at least ten times. Its antigen is as yet unknown. TCRdb re-called the 5' RACE reads through MiXCR, storing one row per CDR3 protein. This sample carries some 210,000 distinct CDR3 sequences, approximately 15% of them seen once, and the ten largest clones take 40%. There are 13 residues in the CDR3. Trimming left V 3 bases short and J 4 bases short, with 10 bases between. Germline V gene sequence: CDR1 DFQATT, CDR2 SNEGSKA (reference sequence). These data were likewise used in another study, on T cells expressing NK-cell markers.

This sequence was found in a woman younger than 35 in good health. The material sequenced was CD8+ T cells sorted from blood. V gene TRBV20-1 combines with J gene TRBJ2-1; D is perhaps TRBD2 (6 bases). The CDR3 sequence is CSASAREYNEQFF. Written as DNA, the CDR3 is TGCAGTGCTAGTGCCCGGGAGTACAATGAGCAGTTCTTC.